The source of this T cell receptor (beta chain) is a study of PD-1 blockade in mismatch repair-deficient tumors. As for the study in general: Patients had some twelve mismatch repair-deficient cancer types, all previously treated and progressing.

TCRdb's copy holds only in-frame clones and misses some; the assay was immunoSEQ multiplex PCR. The sample yields about 84,000 clones, 81% seen once. V shed 4 bases and J shed 5 bases, with 6 bases lying between them. The CDR3 length is 12 residues. Germline V lookup: CDR1 SEHNR, CDR2 FQNEAQ (reference sequence). The genes are TRBV7-9 and TRBJ2-1, with D hard to call. The origin of this receptor is an adult with mismatch repair-deficient cancer. Material: peripheral blood, obtained 12 weeks after starting pembrolizumab. The CDR3 region is CASSSYDNEQFF. The CDR3 DNA is TGTGCCAGCAGCTCCTACGACAATGAGCAGTTCTTC.